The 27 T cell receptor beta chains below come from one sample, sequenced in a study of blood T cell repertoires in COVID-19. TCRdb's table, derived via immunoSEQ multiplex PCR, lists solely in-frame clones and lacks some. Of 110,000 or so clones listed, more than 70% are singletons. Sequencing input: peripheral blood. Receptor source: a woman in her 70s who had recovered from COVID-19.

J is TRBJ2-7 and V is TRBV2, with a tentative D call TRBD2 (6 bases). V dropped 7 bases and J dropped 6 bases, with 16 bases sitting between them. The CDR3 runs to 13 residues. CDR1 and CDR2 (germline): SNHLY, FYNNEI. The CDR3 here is CASMPDYLPEQYF. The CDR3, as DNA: TGTGCCAGCATGCCGGACTACCTCCCCGAGCAGTACTTC. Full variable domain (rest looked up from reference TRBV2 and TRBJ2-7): EPEVTQTPSHQVTQMGQEVILRCVPISNHLYFYWYRQILGQKVEFLVSFYNNEISEKSEIFDDQFSVERPDGSNFTLKIRSTKLEDSAMYFCASMPDYLPEQYFGPGTRLTVT.

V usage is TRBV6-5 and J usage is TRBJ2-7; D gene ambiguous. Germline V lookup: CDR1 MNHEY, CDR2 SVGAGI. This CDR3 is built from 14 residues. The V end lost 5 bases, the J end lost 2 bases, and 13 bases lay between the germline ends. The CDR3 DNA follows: TGTGCCAGCAGTCAAATGGGCGCCACCTACGAGCAGTACTTC. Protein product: CASSQMGATYEQYF.

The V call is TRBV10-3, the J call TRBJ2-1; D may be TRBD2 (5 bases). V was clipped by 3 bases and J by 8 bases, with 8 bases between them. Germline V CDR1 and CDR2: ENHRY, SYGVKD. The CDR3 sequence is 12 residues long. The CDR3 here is CAISDLADEQFF. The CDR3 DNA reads TGTGCCATCAGTGATCTAGCCGATGAGCAGTTCTTC.

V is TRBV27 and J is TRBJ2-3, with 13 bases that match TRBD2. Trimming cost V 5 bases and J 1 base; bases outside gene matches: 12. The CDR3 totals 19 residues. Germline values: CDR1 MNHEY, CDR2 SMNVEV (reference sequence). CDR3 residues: CASSAGSLAGGWGTDTQYF. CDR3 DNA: TGTGCCAGCAGTGCGGGATCACTAGCGGGGGGGTGGGGCACAGATACGCAGTATTTT.

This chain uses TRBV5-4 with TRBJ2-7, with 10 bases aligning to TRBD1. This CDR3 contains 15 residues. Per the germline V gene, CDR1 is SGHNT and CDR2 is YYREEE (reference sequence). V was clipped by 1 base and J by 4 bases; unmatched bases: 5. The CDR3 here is CASSLRTGGKYEQYF. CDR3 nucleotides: TGTGCCAGCAGCTTGAGGACAGGGGGTAAATACGAGCAGTACTTC.

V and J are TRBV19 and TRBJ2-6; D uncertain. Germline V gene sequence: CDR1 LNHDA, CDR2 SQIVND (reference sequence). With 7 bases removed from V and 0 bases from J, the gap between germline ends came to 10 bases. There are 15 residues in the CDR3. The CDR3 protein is CASNNPGSGANVLTF. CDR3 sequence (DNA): TGTGCCAGTAACAATCCGGGCTCTGGGGCCAACGTCCTGACTTTC.

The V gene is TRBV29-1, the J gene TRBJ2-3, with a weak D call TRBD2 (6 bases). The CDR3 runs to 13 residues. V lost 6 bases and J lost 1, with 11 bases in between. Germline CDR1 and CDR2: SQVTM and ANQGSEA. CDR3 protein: CSVTRAGTDTQYF. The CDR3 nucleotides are TGCAGCGTGACTAGGGCTGGCACAGATACGCAGTATTTT.

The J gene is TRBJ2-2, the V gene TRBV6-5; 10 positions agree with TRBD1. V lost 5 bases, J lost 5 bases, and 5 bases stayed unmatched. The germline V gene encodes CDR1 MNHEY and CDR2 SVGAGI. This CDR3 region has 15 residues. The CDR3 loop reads CASSRTGGGTGELFF. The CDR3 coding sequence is TGTGCCAGCAGTCGGACAGGGGGTGGGACCGGGGAGCTGTTTTTT.

CDR3 sequence: CASSDSRENTSGRARDTQYF. The CDR3 bases are TGTGCCAGCAGTGACTCGAGGGAAAATACTAGCGGGAGGGCTAGAGATACGCAGTATTTT. The chain is built from TRBV6-4 and TRBJ2-3; 13 nucleotides line up with TRBD2. The CDR3 runs to 20 residues. V dropped 0 bases and J dropped 5; count of bases not matched to a gene: 14. Germline V lookup: CDR1 MRHNA, CDR2 SNTAGT.

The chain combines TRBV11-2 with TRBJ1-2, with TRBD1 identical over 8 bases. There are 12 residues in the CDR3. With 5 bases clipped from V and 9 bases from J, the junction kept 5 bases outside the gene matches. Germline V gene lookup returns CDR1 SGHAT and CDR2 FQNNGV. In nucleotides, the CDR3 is TGTGCCAGCAGCCAGACAGGGGATCGCTACACCTTC. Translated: CASSQTGDRYTF.

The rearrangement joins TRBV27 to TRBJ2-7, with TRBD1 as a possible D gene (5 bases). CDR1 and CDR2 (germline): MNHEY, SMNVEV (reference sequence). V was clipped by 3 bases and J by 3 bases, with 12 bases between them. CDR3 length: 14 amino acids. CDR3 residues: CASSFVAGHYEQYF. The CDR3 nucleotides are TGTGCCAGCAGTTTTGTTGCAGGGCACTACGAGCAGTACTTC.

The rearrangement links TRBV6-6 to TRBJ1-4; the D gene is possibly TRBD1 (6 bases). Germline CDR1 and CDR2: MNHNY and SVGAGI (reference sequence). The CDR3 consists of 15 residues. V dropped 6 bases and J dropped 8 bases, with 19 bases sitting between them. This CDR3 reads CASRRRSQGTEKLFF. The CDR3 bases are TGTGCCAGCAGACGAAGGAGCCAGGGGACCGAAAAACTGTTTTTT.

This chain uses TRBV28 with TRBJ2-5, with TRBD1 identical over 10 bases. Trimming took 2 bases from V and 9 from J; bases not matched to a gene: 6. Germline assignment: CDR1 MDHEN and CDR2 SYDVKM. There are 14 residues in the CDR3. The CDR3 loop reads CASSLGAGTGAQYF. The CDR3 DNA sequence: TGTGCCAGCAGTTTAGGTGCCGGGACAGGGGCCCAGTACTTC.

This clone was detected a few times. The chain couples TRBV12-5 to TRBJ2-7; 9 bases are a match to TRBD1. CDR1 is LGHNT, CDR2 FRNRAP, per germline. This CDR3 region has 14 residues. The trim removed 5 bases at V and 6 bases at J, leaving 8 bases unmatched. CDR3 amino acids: CASGPGTGYGEQYF. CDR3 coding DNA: TGTGCTAGTGGTCCCGGGACAGGGTACGGCGAGCAGTACTTC.

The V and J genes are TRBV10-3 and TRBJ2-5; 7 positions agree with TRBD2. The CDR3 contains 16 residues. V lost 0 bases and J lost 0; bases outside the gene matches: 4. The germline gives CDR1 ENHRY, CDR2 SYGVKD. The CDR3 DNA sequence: TGTGCCATCAGTGAGTCTAGCGGGCGGTACCAAGAGACCCAGTACTTC. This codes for CAISESSGRYQETQYF.

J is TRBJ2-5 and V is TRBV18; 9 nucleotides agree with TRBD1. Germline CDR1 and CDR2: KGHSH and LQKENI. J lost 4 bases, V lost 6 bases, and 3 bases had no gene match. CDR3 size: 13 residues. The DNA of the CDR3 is TGTGCCAGCTCCCCGGGACAGGGAGAGACCCAGTACTTC. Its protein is CASSPGQGETQYF. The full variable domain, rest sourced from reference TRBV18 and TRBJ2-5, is NAGVMQNPRHLVRRRGQEARLRCSPMKGHSHVYWYRQLPEEGLKFMVYLQKENIIDESGMPKERFSAEFPKEGPSILRIQQVVRGDSAAYFCASSPGQGETQYFGPGTRLLVL.

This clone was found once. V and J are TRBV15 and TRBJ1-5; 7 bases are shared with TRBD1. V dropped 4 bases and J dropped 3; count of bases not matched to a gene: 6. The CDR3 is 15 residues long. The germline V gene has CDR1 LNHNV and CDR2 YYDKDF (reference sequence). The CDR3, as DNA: TGTGCCACCAGCATATTCGGACAGGTCAATCAGCCCCAGCATTTT. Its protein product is CATSIFGQVNQPQHF.

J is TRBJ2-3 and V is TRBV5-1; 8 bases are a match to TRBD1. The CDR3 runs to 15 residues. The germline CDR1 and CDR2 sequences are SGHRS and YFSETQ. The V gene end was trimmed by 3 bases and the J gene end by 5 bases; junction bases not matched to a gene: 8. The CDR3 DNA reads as TGCGCCAGCAGCTCGACAGGGGACCTTCTAGATACGCAGTATTTT. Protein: CASSSTGDLLDTQYF.

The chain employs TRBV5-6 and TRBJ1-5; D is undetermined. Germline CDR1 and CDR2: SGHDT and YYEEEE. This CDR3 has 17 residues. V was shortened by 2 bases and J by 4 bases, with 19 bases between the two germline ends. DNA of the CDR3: TGTGCCAGCAGCTTACAGAGGCGGGGAAGCTATAATCAGCCCCAGCATTTT. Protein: CASSLQRRGSYNQPQHF.

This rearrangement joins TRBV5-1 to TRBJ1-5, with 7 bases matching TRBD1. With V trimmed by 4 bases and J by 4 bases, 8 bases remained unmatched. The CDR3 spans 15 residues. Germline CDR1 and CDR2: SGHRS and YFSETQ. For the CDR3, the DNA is TGCGCCAGCAGCCCGCTGACAGGGAGTAATCAGCCCCAGCATTTT. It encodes CASSPLTGSNQPQHF.

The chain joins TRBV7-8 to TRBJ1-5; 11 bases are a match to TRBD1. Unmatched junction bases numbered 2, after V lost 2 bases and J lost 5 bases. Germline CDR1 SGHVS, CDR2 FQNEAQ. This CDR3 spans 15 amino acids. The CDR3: CASSLRDRGDQPQHF. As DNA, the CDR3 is TGTGCCAGCAGCTTAAGGGACAGGGGGGATCAGCCCCAGCATTTT.

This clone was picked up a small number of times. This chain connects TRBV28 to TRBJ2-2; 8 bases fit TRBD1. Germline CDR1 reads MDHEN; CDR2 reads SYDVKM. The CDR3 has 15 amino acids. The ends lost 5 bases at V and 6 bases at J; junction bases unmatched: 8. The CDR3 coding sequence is TGTGCCAGCAGTGAAAGGACAGGGACCGCCGGGGAGCTGTTTTTT. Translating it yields CASSERTGTAGELFF.

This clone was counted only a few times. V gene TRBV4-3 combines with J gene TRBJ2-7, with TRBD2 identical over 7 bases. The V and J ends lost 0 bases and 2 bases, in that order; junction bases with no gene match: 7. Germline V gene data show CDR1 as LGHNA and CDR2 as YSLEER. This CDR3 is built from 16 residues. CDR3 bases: TGCGCCAGCAGCCAAGATGCGGGAGACAGTCCCTACGAGCAGTACTTC. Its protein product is CASSQDAGDSPYEQYF.

This chain's CDR3 is CASSLLTGGDEKLFF. The CDR3 DNA reads as TGTGCCAGCAGCTTATTGACAGGGGGAGATGAAAAACTGTTTTTT. The chain couples TRBV7-9 to TRBJ1-4; 9 bases match TRBD1. J lost 6 bases, V lost 2 bases, and 4 bases had no gene match. The germline V gene has CDR1 SEHNR and CDR2 FQNEAQ (reference sequence). The CDR3 runs 15 residues.

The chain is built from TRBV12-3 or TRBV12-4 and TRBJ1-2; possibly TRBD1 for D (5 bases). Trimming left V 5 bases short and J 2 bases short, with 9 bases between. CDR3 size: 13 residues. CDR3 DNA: TGTGCCAGCAGTCCACGACAGAACTATGGCTACACCTTC. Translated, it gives CASSPRQNYGYTF.

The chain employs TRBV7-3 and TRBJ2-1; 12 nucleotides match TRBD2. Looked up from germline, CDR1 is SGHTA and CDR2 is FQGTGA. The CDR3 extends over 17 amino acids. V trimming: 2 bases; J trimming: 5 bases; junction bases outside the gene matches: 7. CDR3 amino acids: CASSLSRTSGRHNEQFF. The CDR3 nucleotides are TGTGCCAGCAGCTTATCCCGAACTAGCGGGAGGCACAATGAGCAGTTCTTC.

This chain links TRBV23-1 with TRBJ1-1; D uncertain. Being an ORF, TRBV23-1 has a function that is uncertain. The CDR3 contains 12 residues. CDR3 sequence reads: CLQSFMNTEAFF. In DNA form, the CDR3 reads TGCCTACAGAGCTTCATGAACACTGAAGCTTTCTTT.